The 26 T cell receptor beta chains listed next were all sequenced from one sample in a study of control samples from healthy donors and cancer patients. This table comes from immunoSEQ multiplex PCR, and its TCRdb copy is limited to in-frame clones, with some not included. Among 100,000 to 150,000 clones listed, around 92% were seen once. The sequencing input was blood. Every receptor here comes from a woman in her forties or fifties in good health.

The chain uses TRBV15 and TRBJ2-3, with 9 nucleotides matching TRBD1. V was pared by 1 base and J by 8 bases, with 13 bases of the junction left unmatched. The CDR3 runs 17 residues. Germline CDR1 reads LNHNV; CDR2 reads YYDKDF (reference sequence). The CDR3 reads CATSRARGQGLGGTQYF. CDR3 nucleotides: TGTGCCACCAGCAGAGCGCGAGGACAGGGGTTGGGGGGTACGCAGTATTTT.

The chain combines TRBV5-8 with TRBJ2-3; a possible D gene is TRBD1 (6 bases). The germline V gene encodes CDR1 SGHTS and CDR2 YDEGEE. The CDR3 has 13 amino acids. V was clipped by 8 bases and J by 0 bases, with 10 bases between them. The CDR3 loop is CARGTYSTDTQYF. The CDR3 bases are TGTGCCAGGGGGACATATAGCACAGATACGCAGTATTTT.

The chain uses TRBV10-3 and TRBJ2-7; 8 positions match TRBD1. V was pared by 10 bases and J by 2 bases, with 7 bases of the junction left unmatched. This CDR3 is built from 13 residues. The germline gives CDR1 ENHRY, CDR2 SYGVKD. Here the CDR3 DNA reads TGTGCCACCACCGGACAGGGAACCTACGAGCAGTACTTC. Translated, it gives CATTGQGTYEQYF.

This chain uses TRBV18 with TRBJ2-3, with 8 positions matching TRBD2. V was pared by 5 bases and J by 4 bases, with 8 bases of the junction left unmatched. CDR1 is KGHSH, CDR2 LQKENI, per germline. The CDR3 contains 15 residues. The CDR3, as DNA: TGTGCCAGCTCAATCTTTGCGGGAGGCCCAGATACGCAGTATTTT. As protein: CASSIFAGGPDTQYF.

The sample holds one count of this clone. The J gene is TRBJ2-4, the V gene TRBV30; no clear D. Germline V gives CDR1 GTSNPN, CDR2 SVGIG (reference sequence). The CDR3 spans 14 residues. The V end lost 7 bases, the J end lost 1 base, and 14 bases lay between the germline ends. CDR3: CAFSVGMAKNIQYF. The CDR3 DNA reads TGTGCCTTCTCCGTGGGGATGGCCAAAAACATTCAGTACTTC.

This chain connects TRBV5-1 to TRBJ1-1; the D gene is possibly TRBD1 (5 bases). Trimming took 1 base from V and 1 from J, leaving 11 bases between them. The germline gives CDR1 SGHRS, CDR2 YFSETQ. There are 15 residues in the CDR3. The DNA of the CDR3 is TGCGCCAGCAGCTTGTCTATTGGGGCGAACACTGAAGCTTTCTTT. Translated, it gives CASSLSIGANTEAFF.

This chain links TRBV13 with TRBJ1-1, with D perhaps matching TRBD1 (6 bases). CDR1 is PRHDT, CDR2 FYEKMQ, per germline (reference sequence). The V and J ends lost 5 bases and 2 bases respectively, with 18 bases between them. The CDR3 has 16 residues. CDR3 protein: CASSPKTGTFNTEAFF. For the CDR3, the DNA is TGTGCCAGCAGCCCAAAGACAGGTACTTTCAACACTGAAGCTTTCTTT.

The J gene is TRBJ2-5, the V gene TRBV18; TRBD1 or TRBD2 may be the D gene (6 bases each). The CDR3 is 13 amino acids. The V gene's germline CDR1 is KGHSH and CDR2 LQKENI. V dropped 3 bases and J dropped 9 bases, with 14 bases sitting between them. The CDR3 region is CASSPDRTSPQYF. CDR3 DNA sequence: TGTGCCAGCTCACCGGACAGAACTAGCCCCCAGTACTTC.

The chain combines TRBV5-5 with TRBJ2-7; D remains unclear. The CDR3 has 14 amino acids. Germline values: CDR1 SGHKS, CDR2 YYEKEE (reference sequence). Trimming cost V 1 base and J 2 bases, with 10 bases left between them. In DNA, the CDR3 is TGTGCCAGCAGCTTGAGGCTGGGTGCCTACGAGCAGTACTTC. Translating it yields CASSLRLGAYEQYF.

The chain is built from TRBV6-6 and TRBJ1-5, with TRBD1 identical over 7 bases. This CDR3 has 15 residues. V trimming: 0 bases; J trimming: 5 bases; junction bases outside the gene matches: 4. Per the germline V gene, CDR1 is MNHNY and CDR2 is SVGAGI (reference sequence). The CDR3: CASSYSQDRDQPQHF. The CDR3 region has the DNA TGTGCCAGCAGTTACTCGCAAGACAGGGATCAGCCCCAGCATTTT.

The chain is built from TRBV27 and TRBJ2-7; tentatively, D is TRBD1 (6 bases). Germline lookup yields CDR1 MNHEY and CDR2 SMNVEV (reference sequence). The V end lost 6 bases, the J end lost 6 bases, and 15 bases lay between the germline ends. This CDR3 comprises 13 residues. The CDR3: CASSQGLRREQYF. DNA of the CDR3: TGTGCCAGCAGCCAGGGGTTGCGACGCGAGCAGTACTTC.

The V call is TRBV11-2, the J call TRBJ2-7; 12 bases match TRBD2. J was trimmed by 2 bases and V by 6 bases; bases with no gene match: 2. CDR1 is SGHAT and CDR2 is FQNNGV in the germline V gene. CDR3 size: 14 residues. CDR3 sequence: CASRLAGGAYEQYF. CDR3 sequence (DNA): TGTGCCAGCAGACTAGCGGGAGGCGCCTACGAGCAGTACTTC. Variable domain in full (rest from reference TRBV11-2 and TRBJ2-7): EAGVAQSPRYKIIEKRQSVAFWCNPISGHATLYWYQQILGQGPKLLIQFQNNGVVDDSQLPKDRFSAERLKGVDSTLKIQPAKLEDSAVYLCASRLAGGAYEQYFGPGTRLTVT.

The rearrangement joins TRBV10-3 to TRBJ1-4; D gene unclear. V lost 2 bases and J 4 bases, leaving 8 bases between the germline ends. CDR1 ENHRY and CDR2 SYGVKD come from the germline V gene. The CDR3 consists of 14 residues. In DNA form, the CDR3 reads TGTGCCATCAGTGAGGACACCTTTAATGAAAAACTGTTTTTT. Translated, it gives CAISEDTFNEKLFF.

The V and J genes are TRBV5-4 and TRBJ2-3; TRBD2 might be the D (6 bases). Germline values: CDR1 SGHNT, CDR2 YYREEE (reference sequence). Between the trimmed V and J ends, which lost 4 bases and 0 bases, there was a span of 15 bases. The CDR3 loop spans 16 amino acids. CDR3 region: CASSPGTYHSTDTQYF. The CDR3 bases are TGTGCCAGCAGCCCTGGGACTTACCATAGCACAGATACGCAGTATTTT.

The rearrangement uses TRBV7-8 and TRBJ1-2, with D perhaps TRBD1 (6 bases). Per germline, CDR1 SGHVS and CDR2 FQNEAQ. V lost 5 bases to trimming and J lost 4 bases, with 14 bases between them. The CDR3 contains 14 residues. The CDR3 loop reads CASSPQGRVYGYTF. DNA of the CDR3: TGTGCCAGCAGCCCCCAGGGGAGGGTCTATGGCTACACCTTC.

The chain uses TRBV5-6 and TRBJ2-5; maybe TRBD2 (6 bases). The CDR3 is made up of 16 amino acids. CDR1 and CDR2 (germline): SGHDT, YYEEEE. V shed 5 bases and J shed 1 base, with 18 bases lying between them. CDR3 region: CASRWTGSLAQETQYF. The CDR3 DNA is TGTGCCAGCAGGTGGACCGGGAGTTTGGCCCAAGAGACCCAGTACTTC.

The chain is built from TRBV30 and TRBJ1-3; 9 bases match TRBD1. The CDR3 extends over 14 amino acids. Germline CDR1 GTSNPN, CDR2 SVGIG (reference sequence). V dropped 5 bases and J dropped 4; count of bases not matched to a gene: 6. CDR3 in DNA: TGTGCCTGGGCCGGGACAGGGACGGGAAACACCATATATTTT. Amino acid sequence: CAWAGTGTGNTIYF.

The chain recombines TRBV27 with TRBJ2-7; D ambiguous. CDR3 length: 16 residues. CDR1 is MNHEY and CDR2 is SMNVEV in the germline V gene (reference sequence). Deletions cut 0 bases from V and 2 bases from J, with 14 bases between. For the CDR3, the DNA is TGTGCCAGCAGTTTATCGTGGCAAAACAACGCCTACGAGCAGTACTTC. Translated: CASSLSWQNNAYEQYF.

This sequence joins TRBV28 and TRBJ1-1, with no clear D. CDR1 is MDHEN, CDR2 SYDVKM, per germline. Trimming cost V 7 bases and J 1 base, with 13 bases left between them. This CDR3 spans 14 amino acids. This CDR3 reads CASTTGNPNTEAFF. The DNA of the CDR3 is TGTGCCAGCACGACCGGGAACCCGAACACTGAAGCTTTCTTT.

The genes are TRBV19 and TRBJ1-2; D unresolved. The CDR3 is made up of 15 amino acids. CDR1 and CDR2 from the germline V gene are LNHDA and SQIVND (reference sequence). The V gene lost 6 bases and the J gene lost 2 bases, with 16 bases spanning the gap. Here the CDR3 reads CASREAGIGNYGYTF. Here the CDR3 DNA reads TGTGCCAGTAGAGAGGCCGGAATTGGGAACTATGGCTACACCTTC.

V gene TRBV7-2 combines with J gene TRBJ2-1; 9 bases fit TRBD2. The J segment lost 8 bases and the V segment lost 0 bases, leaving 5 bases of the junction unmatched. The germline V gene has CDR1 SGHTA and CDR2 FQGNSA. This CDR3 region has 15 residues. The CDR3, as DNA: TGTGCCAGCAGCTTAGCTAGCGGGAGAAGGGATGAGCAGTTCTTC. This encodes CASSLASGRRDEQFF.

The V call is TRBV5-1, the J call TRBJ2-5, with 7 nucleotides matching TRBD2. Trimming cost V 0 bases and J 1 base; bases outside gene matches: 6. This CDR3 is built from 16 residues. Per the germline V gene, CDR1 is SGHRS and CDR2 is YFSETQ. CDR3 DNA: TGCGCCAGCAGCTTGGTTGTGGGGGGGAGCCAAGAGACCCAGTACTTC. This encodes CASSLVVGGSQETQYF.

The chain couples TRBV5-1 to TRBJ2-2; 10 bases are shared with TRBD2. This CDR3 has 16 amino acids. Germline V CDR1 and CDR2: SGHRS, YFSETQ. J lost 4 bases, V lost 0 bases, and 3 bases had no gene match. The CDR3: CASSLELAGATGELFF. CDR3 DNA sequence: TGCGCCAGCAGCTTGGAGCTAGCGGGGGCCACCGGGGAGCTGTTTTTT.

The chain couples TRBV29-1 to TRBJ1-4; D not resolved. The CDR3 covers 12 residues. Germline V lookup: CDR1 SQVTM, CDR2 ANQGSEA. Trimming took 6 bases from V and 3 from J, leaving 8 bases between them. CDR3 in amino acids: CSVRQPNEKLFF. The CDR3 DNA reads as TGCAGCGTGCGACAACCTAATGAAAAACTGTTTTTT.

CDR3 loop: CASSEAGWGKETQYF. The CDR3 DNA is TGTGCCAGCAGTGAAGCGGGTTGGGGAAAAGAGACCCAGTACTTC. J is TRBJ2-5 and V is TRBV2; D not resolved. The CDR3 has 15 amino acids. From germline, CDR1 is SNHLY and CDR2 FYNNEI. V was pared by 0 bases and J by 3 bases, with 11 bases between.

The V call is TRBV3-1 (or the pseudogene TRBV3-2), the J call TRBJ2-5; the D is unclear. The CDR3 loop spans 12 amino acids. Germline loops: CDR1 LGHDT, CDR2 YNNKEL (reference sequence). V lost 0 bases and J lost 4, with 3 bases in between. This chain's CDR3 is CASSQDRETQYF. CDR3 nucleotide sequence: TGTGCCAGCAGCCAAGATCGAGAGACCCAGTACTTC.